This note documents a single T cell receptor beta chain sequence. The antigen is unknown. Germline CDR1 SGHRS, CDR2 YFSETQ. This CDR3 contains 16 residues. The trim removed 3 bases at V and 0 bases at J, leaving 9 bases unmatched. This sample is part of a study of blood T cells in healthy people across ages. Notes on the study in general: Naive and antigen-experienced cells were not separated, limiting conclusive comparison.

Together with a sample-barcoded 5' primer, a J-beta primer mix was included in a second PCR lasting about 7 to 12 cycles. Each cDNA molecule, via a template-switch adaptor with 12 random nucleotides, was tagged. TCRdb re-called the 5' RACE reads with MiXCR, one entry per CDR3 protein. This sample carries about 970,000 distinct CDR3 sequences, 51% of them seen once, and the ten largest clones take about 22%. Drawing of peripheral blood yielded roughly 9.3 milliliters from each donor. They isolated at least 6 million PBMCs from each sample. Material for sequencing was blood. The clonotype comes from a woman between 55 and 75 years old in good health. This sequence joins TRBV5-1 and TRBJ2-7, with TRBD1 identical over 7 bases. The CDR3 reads CASSWDRDRHSYEQYF. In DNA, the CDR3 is TGCGCCAGCAGCTGGGACCGGGACAGACACTCCTACGAGCAGTACTTC.